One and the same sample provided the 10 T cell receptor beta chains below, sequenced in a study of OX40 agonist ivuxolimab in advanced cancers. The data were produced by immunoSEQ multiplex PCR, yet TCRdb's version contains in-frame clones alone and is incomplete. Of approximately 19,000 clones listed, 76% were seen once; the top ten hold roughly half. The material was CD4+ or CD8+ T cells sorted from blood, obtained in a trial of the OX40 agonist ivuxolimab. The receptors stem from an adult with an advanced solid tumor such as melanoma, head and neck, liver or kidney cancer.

CDR3 region: CASSQEQGGYGYTF. DNA for the CDR3: TGTGCCAGCAGCCAAGAACAGGGCGGCTATGGCTACACCTTC. This sequence joins TRBV14 and TRBJ1-2; D perhaps matches TRBD1 (6 bases). Between the trimmed V and J ends, which lost 0 bases and 4 bases, there was a span of 9 bases. The CDR3 length is 14 residues. CDR1 and CDR2 from the germline V gene are SGHDN and FVKESK.

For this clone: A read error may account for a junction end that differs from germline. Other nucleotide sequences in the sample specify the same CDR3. This chain's CDR3 is CASSFGTGLYEQYF. For the CDR3, the DNA is TGTGCCAGCAGCTTCGGGACAGGGTTGTACGAGCAGTACTTC. The chain recombines TRBV5-1 with TRBJ2-7; the match to TRBD1 covers 9 bases. This CDR3 spans 14 amino acids. Germline loops: CDR1 SGHRS, CDR2 YFSETQ.

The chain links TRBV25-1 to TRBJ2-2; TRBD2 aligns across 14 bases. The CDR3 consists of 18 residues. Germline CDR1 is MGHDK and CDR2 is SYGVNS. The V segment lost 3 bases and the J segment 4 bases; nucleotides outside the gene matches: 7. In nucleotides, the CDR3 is TGTGCCAGCAGTGATCCCCGGACTAGCGGGAGGCGCACCGGGGAGCTGTTTTTT. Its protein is CASSDPRTSGRRTGELFF.

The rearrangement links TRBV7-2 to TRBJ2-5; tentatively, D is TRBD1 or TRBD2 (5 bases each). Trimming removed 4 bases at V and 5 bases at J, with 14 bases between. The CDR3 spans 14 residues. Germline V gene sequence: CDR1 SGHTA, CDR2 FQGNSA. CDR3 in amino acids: CASSSGMGVETQYF. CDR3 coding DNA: TGTGCCAGCAGCTCGGGCATGGGGGTGGAGACCCAGTACTTC. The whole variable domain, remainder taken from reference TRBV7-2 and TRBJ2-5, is GAGVSQSPSNKVTEKGKDVELRCDPISGHTALYWYRQSLGQGLEFLIYFQGNSAPDKSGLPSDRFSAERTGGSVSTLTIQRTQQEDSAVYLCASSSGMGVETQYFGPGTRLLVL.

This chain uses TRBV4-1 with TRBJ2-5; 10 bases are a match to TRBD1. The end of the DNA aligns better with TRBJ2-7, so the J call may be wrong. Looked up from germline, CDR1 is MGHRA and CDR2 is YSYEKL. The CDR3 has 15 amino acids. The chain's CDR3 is CASSLRQGAGYEQYF. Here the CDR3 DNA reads TGCGCCAGCAGCCTCAGACAGGGGGCTGGGTACGAGCAGTACTTC.

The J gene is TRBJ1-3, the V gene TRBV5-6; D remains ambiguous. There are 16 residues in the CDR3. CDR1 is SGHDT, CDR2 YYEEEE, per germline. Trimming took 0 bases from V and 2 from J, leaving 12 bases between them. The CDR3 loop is CASSLDGSRAGNTIYF. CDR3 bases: TGTGCCAGCAGCTTGGACGGTTCTCGGGCTGGAAACACCATATATTTT.

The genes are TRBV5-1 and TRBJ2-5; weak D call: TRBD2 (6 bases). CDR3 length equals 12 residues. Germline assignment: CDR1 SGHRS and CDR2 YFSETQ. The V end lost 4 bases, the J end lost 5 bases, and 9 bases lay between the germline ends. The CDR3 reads CASSPGGETQYF. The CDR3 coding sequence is TGCGCCAGCAGCCCCGGAGGGGAGACCCAGTACTTC.

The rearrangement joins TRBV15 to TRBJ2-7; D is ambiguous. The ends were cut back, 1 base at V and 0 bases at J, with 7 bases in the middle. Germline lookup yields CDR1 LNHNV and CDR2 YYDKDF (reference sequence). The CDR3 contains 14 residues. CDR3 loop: CATSRVGSSYEQYF. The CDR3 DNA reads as TGTGCCACCAGCAGAGTCGGCAGCTCCTACGAGCAGTACTTC.

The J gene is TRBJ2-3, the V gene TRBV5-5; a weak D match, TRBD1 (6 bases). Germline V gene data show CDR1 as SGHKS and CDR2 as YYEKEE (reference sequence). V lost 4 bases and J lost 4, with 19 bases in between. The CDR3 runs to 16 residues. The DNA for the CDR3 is TGTGCCAGCAGCGTCACAGGGATGGGGAGACCAGATACGCAGTATTTT. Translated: CASSVTGMGRPDTQYF.

The CDR3 bases are TGTGCCAGTAGTATAGAGGGCAGCCTGAGGGAACAGTTCTTC. Protein: CASSIEGSLREQFF. The chain recombines TRBV19 with TRBJ2-1; weak D call: TRBD2 (5 bases). The ends were cut back, 0 bases at V and 13 bases at J, with 16 bases in the middle. The V gene's germline CDR1 is LNHDA and CDR2 SQIVND (reference sequence). CDR3 length equals 14 residues.